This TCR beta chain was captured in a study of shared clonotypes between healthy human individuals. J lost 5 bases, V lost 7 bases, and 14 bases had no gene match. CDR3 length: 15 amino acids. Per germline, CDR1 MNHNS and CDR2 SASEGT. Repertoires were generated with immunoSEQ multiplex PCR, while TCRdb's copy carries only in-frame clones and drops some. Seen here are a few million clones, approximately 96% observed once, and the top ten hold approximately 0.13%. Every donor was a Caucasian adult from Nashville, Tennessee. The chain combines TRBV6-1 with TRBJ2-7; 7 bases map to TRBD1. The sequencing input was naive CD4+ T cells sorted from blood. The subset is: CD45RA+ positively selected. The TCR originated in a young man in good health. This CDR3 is CASTERQGRKNEQYF. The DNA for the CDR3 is TGTGCCAGCACCGAACGACAGGGAAGGAAGAACGAGCAGTACTTC.